These T cell receptor beta chains were read from a single sample in a study of T-cell reconstitution after alpha-beta-depleted transplantation in children. Via MiXCR, TCRdb re-called the PCR reads, giving one row per CDR3 protein. This table holds roughly 790,000 distinct CDR3 sequences, under 20% found once. Specimen: PBMCs, mostly from graft donor cells, collected 360 days after TCRalphabeta/CD19-depleted stem cell transplant. The source of these receptors is a male patient between 5 and 17 years old who had a stem cell transplant for acute lymphoblastic leukemia, so the T cells may come from the graft donor. CDR3s include the opening cysteine and the closing phenylalanine or tryptophan. A D gene is named only where the DNA matches it firmly. Clone size is not always given. Where it is, it says once, few, many or a class for expanded clones.

j_call clone_size v_call d_call cdr3_aa cdr3_nt
TRBJ2-1 . TRBV20-1 TRBD2 CSARDPVSGTRSYNEQFF TGCAGTGCTAGAGACCCGGTCTCCGGGACTAGAAGTTACAATGAGCAGTTCTTC
TRBJ2-3 . TRBV15 . CATSRWIGGTDTQYF TGTGCCACCAGCAGGTGGATCGGCGGCACAGATACGCAGTATTTT
TRBJ2-7 . TRBV7-8 TRBD1 CASKRPGQGDSEQYF TGTGCCAGCAAACGTCCGGGACAGGGGGATTCCGAGCAGTACTTC
TRBJ2-1 . TRBV5-6 TRBD2 CASSRWAPGTSIRNEQFF TGTGCCAGCAGCCGTTGGGCCCCCGGGACTAGTATTCGGAATGAGCAGTTCTTC
TRBJ1-1 few TRBV5-1 . CASFQGHEAFF TGCGCCAGCTTCCAGGGCCATGAAGCTTTCTTT
TRBJ2-1 few TRBV12-3/TRBV12-4 . CASSFLAGRTYNEQFF TGTGCCAGCAGTTTCTTGGCAGGGCGGACCTACAATGAGCAGTTCTTC
TRBJ2-1 many TRBV11-2 . CASSLDPIYNEQFF TGTGCCAGCAGCTTAGATCCGATATACAATGAGCAGTTCTTC
TRBJ1-4 . TRBV7-9 . CASSFPPGRGLEKLFF TGTGCCAGCAGCTTTCCCCCCGGACGTGGGTTGGAAAAACTGTTTTTT
TRBJ2-3 . TRBV11-2 TRBD2 CASSLDLETSGRAGTDTQYF TGTGCCAGCAGCTTAGACTTAGAGACTAGCGGGAGGGCCGGAACAGATACGCAGTATTTT
TRBJ2-7 many TRBV9 TRBD2 CASSVGLAGDIYEQYF TGTGCCAGCAGCGTGGGACTAGCGGGAGATATATACGAGCAGTACTTC
TRBJ2-2 . TRBV29-1 . CSVVREWGSNTGELFF TGCAGCGTTGTGAGGGAGTGGGGATCGAACACCGGGGAGCTGTTTTTT
TRBJ2-7 many TRBV6-2/TRBV6-3 . CASSYYGEQYF TGTGCCAGCAGTTACTACGGCGAGCAGTACTTC
TRBJ2-5 . TRBV29-1 . CSVGDYVKTQYF TGCAGCGTTGGCGACTATGTGAAGACCCAGTACTTC
TRBJ2-7 many TRBV20-1 . CSAVGQLTSYEQYF TGCAGTGCTGTCGGACAGTTAACATCTTACGAGCAGTACTTC
TRBJ2-3 few TRBV24-1 . CATSVPRGARNTDTQYF TGTGCCACCAGTGTACCGCGCGGGGCCCGGAACACAGATACGCAGTATTTT
TRBJ2-2 . TRBV4-2 . CASSRDSFSGELFF TGTGCCAGCAGCCGCGATAGTTTTTCCGGGGAGCTGTTTTTT
TRBJ1-2 . TRBV20-1 . CSARLTGASLRYTF TGCAGTGCTAGACTAACTGGGGCCAGCCTTCGCTACACCTTC
TRBJ2-3 . TRBV12-3/TRBV12-4 TRBD2 CASSFSGYSGGITDTQYF TGTGCCAGCAGTTTTTCCGGATATAGCGGGGGTATTACAGATACGCAGTATTTT
TRBJ2-5 . TRBV7-2 . CASSSWTYYETQYF TGTGCCAGCAGTTCCTGGACTTATTATGAGACCCAGTACTTC
TRBJ1-6 few TRBV7-8 . CASSLILSGGKDSPLHF TGTGCCAGCAGCTTAATTCTTTCGGGAGGGAAGGATTCACCCCTCCACTTT
TRBJ2-7 . TRBV20-1 TRBD2 CSAAGTSGRSGYEQYF TGCAGTGCTGCCGGGACTAGCGGGAGATCGGGGTACGAGCAGTACTTC
TRBJ2-5 . TRBV5-8 . CASTPLGPSRETQYF TGTGCCAGCACCCCCCTGGGCCCTTCACGAGAGACCCAGTACTTC
TRBJ1-1 few TRBV12-3/TRBV12-4 . CASTDSTEAFF TGTGCCAGCACCGACAGCACTGAAGCTTTCTTT
TRBJ2-5 . TRBV18 TRBD2 CASSPKLAGQETQYF TGTGCCAGCTCACCAAAATTAGCGGGACAAGAGACCCAGTACTTC
TRBJ2-3 many TRBV5-1 . CASSLGPGAYF TGCGCCAGCAGTTTGGGCCCGGGAGCGTATTTT
TRBJ2-7 . TRBV18 . CASSPGGVEQYF TGTGCCAGCTCACCCGGGGGAGTCGAGCAGTACTTC
TRBJ2-7 few TRBV9 . CASSPKDPYEQYF TGTGCCAGCAGCCCAAAGGACCCCTACGAGCAGTACTTC
TRBJ2-6 many TRBV27 . CASSTSGVTNVLTF TGTGCCAGCTCCACCTCAGGGGTTACCAACGTCCTGACTTTC
TRBJ1-1 few TRBV6-1 . CASSGRPRNTEAFF TGTGCCAGCAGTGGAAGGCCTAGGAACACTGAAGCTTTCTTT
TRBJ2-1 few TRBV12-3/TRBV12-4 . CASILLGTLIIGNEQFF TGTGCCAGCATCCTATTAGGGACTCTAATTATTGGGAATGAGCAGTTCTTC
TRBJ2-1 few TRBV2 . CASEAPPGMISALFF TGTGCCAGCGAGGCGCCACCCGGTATGATCAGCGCCTTGTTCTTC
TRBJ2-7 . TRBV7-8 . CASSLDPGQNEQYF TGTGCCAGCAGCTTAGATCCAGGGCAAAACGAGCAGTACTTC
TRBJ2-7 . TRBV7-6 TRBD2 CASSLEVAGGKDEQYF TGTGCCAGCAGCTTAGAAGTAGCGGGAGGGAAGGACGAGCAGTACTTC
TRBJ2-2 many TRBV6-2/TRBV6-3 . CASSYVGTGTGELFF TGTGCCAGCAGTTACGTTGGCACGGGAACCGGGGAGCTGTTTTTT
TRBJ2-5 few TRBV7-3 . CASSSSGLPQETQYF TGTGCCAGCAGCTCATCGGGACTTCCTCAAGAGACCCAGTACTTC
TRBJ1-5 few TRBV12-3/TRBV12-4 . CASSSGTGDRNQPQHF TGTGCCAGCAGTTCCGGGACCGGGGATCGAAATCAGCCCCAGCATTTT
TRBJ1-5 . TRBV10-3 . CAISVEFGGRTQHF TGTGCCATCAGTGTCGAGTTTGGGGGGCGGACCCAGCATTTT
TRBJ2-3 . TRBV10-3 . CAISEQTVVAQYF TGTGCCATCAGTGAGCAGACCGTGGTGGCGCAGTATTTT
TRBJ2-3 . TRBV7-9 . CASSLFVSGGTDTQYF TGTGCCAGCAGCTTATTTGTATCAGGCGGGACCGATACGCAGTATTTT
TRBJ2-3 few TRBV5-6 TRBD1 CASTLRDRGSDTQYF TGTGCCAGCACCCTCCGGGACAGGGGTTCAGATACGCAGTATTTT
TRBJ2-1 few TRBV20-1 . CSALPGAAYEQFF TGCAGTGCTTTGCCGGGAGCGGCGTATGAGCAGTTCTTC
TRBJ2-7 many TRBV5-1 TRBD2 CASSWYLAGGPNEQYF TGCGCCAGCAGCTGGTATCTAGCGGGAGGGCCCAACGAGCAGTACTTC
TRBJ2-1 . TRBV10-3 TRBD2 CAISELAEQFF TGTGCCATCAGTGAACTAGCGGAGCAGTTCTTC
TRBJ2-5 . TRBV5-1 TRBD2 CASSLTSGRSQETQYF TGCGCCAGCAGCCTCACTAGCGGGAGGTCCCAAGAGACCCAGTACTTC
TRBJ1-3 few TRBV7-9 . CASPLSGSGNTIYF TGTGCCAGCCCACTTTCGGGGTCTGGAAACACCATATATTTT
TRBJ2-1 . TRBV20-1 TRBD1 CSARDRGQQEQFF TGCAGTGCTAGAGATAGGGGACAGCAAGAGCAGTTCTTC
TRBJ2-7 few TRBV6-2/TRBV6-3 . CASESRSVPYEQYF TGTGCCAGCGAATCAAGGTCCGTGCCCTACGAGCAGTACTTC
TRBJ1-1 many TRBV5-1 . CASSLVGKAFF TGCGCCAGCAGCTTGGTCGGGAAAGCTTTCTTT
TRBJ2-1 . TRBV5-1 . CASSFALAYNEQFF TGCGCCAGCAGCTTTGCGTTGGCCTACAATGAGCAGTTCTTC
TRBJ2-5 . TRBV7-3 . CASSPTSWGETQYF TGTGCCAGCAGTCCCACTAGTTGGGGGGAGACCCAGTACTTC
TRBJ1-6 . TRBV28 . CAGGGKHNSPLHF TGTGCCGGTGGGGGGAAACATAATTCACCCCTCCACTTT
TRBJ1-5 many TRBV6-1 TRBD1 CASRQTGGDQPQHF TGTGCCAGCAGGCAAACAGGGGGGGATCAGCCCCAGCATTTT
TRBJ2-2 . TRBV29-1 . CSVETGSGELFF TGCAGCGTTGAAACGGGGTCCGGGGAGCTGTTTTTT
TRBJ1-3 . TRBV6-5 . CASSYSGESGNTIYF TGTGCCAGCAGTTACTCAGGGGAGTCTGGAAACACCATATATTTT
TRBJ2-2 . TRBV19 . CACGLPNTGELFF TGTGCCTGCGGTTTACCGAACACCGGGGAGCTGTTTTTT
TRBJ1-2 few TRBV5-1 TRBD1 CASSLVGQGVGYTF TGCGCCAGCAGCTTGGTGGGACAGGGGGTTGGCTACACCTTC
TRBJ1-2 few TRBV6-5 . CASSYSGSYYGYTF TGTGCCAGCAGTTACTCCGGCAGCTACTATGGCTACACCTTC
TRBJ2-7 . TRBV5-1 TRBD2 CASSLVGLAGLVAVYEQYF TGCGCCAGCAGCTTGGTGGGACTAGCGGGTCTTGTAGCGGTTTACGAGCAGTACTTC
TRBJ2-1 . TRBV7-6 TRBD2 CASSLRSGRFSYNEQFF TGTGCCAGCAGCTTACGAAGCGGGAGGTTCTCCTACAATGAGCAGTTCTTC